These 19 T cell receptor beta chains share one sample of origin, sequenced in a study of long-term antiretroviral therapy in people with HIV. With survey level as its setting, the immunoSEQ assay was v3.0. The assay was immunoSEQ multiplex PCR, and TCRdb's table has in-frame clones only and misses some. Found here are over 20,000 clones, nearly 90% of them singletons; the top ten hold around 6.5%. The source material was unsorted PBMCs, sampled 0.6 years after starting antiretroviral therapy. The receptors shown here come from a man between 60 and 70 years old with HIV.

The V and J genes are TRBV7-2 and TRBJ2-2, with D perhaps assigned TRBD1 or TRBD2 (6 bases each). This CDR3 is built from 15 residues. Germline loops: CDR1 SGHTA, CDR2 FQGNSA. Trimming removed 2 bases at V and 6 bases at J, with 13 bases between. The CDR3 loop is CASSLLGGRSGELFF. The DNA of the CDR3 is TGTGCCAGCAGCTTACTCGGGGGCAGGTCCGGGGAGCTGTTTTTT. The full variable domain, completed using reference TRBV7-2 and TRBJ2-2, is GAGVSQSPSNKVTEKGKDVELRCDPISGHTALYWYRQSLGQGLEFLIYFQGNSAPDKSGLPSDRFSAERTGGSVSTLTIQRTQQEDSAVYLCASSLLGGRSGELFFGEGSRLTVL.

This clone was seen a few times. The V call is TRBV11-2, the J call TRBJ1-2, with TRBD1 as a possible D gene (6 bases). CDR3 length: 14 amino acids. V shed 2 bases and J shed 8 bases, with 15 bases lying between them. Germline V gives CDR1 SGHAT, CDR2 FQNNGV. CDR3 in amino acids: CASSLTAGDMGYTF. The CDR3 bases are TGTGCCAGCAGCTTAACGGCAGGGGATATGGGCTACACCTTC.

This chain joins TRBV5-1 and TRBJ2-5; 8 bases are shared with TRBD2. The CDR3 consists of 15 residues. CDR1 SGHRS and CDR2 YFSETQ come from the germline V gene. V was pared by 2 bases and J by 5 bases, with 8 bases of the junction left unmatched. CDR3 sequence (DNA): TGCGCCAGCAGCTTTCGCGGGGGGCCGGGGGAGACCCAGTACTTC. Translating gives CASSFRGGPGETQYF.

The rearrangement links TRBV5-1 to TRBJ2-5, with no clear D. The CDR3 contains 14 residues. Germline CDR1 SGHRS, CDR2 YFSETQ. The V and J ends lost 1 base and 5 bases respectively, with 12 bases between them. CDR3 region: CASSLSAVEETQYF. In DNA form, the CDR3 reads TGCGCCAGCAGCTTGTCAGCAGTAGAGGAGACCCAGTACTTC.

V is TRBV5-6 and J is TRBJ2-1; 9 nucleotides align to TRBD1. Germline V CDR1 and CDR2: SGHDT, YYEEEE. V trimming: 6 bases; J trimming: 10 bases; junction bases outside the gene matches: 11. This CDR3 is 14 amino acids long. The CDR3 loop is CASNPTGGQGEQFF. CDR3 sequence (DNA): TGTGCCAGCAACCCCACAGGGGGCCAAGGGGAGCAGTTCTTC.

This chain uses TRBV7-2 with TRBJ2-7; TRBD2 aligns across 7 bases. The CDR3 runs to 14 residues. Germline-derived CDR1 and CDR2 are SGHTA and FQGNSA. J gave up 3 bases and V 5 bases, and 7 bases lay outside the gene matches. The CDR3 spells CASSHSGPDYEQYF. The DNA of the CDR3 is TGTGCCAGCAGCCATAGCGGGCCAGACTACGAGCAGTACTTC.

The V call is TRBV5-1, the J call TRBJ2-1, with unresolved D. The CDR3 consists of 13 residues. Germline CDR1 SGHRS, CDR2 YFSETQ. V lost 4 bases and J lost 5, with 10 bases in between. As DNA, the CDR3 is TGCGCCAGCAGCGCCGACGGAGACAATGAGCAGTTCTTC. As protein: CASSADGDNEQFF.

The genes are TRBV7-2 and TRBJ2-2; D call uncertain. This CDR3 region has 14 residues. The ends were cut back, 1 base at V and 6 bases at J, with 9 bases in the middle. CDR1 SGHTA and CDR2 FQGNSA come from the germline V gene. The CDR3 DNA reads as TGTGCCAGCAGCTTAGACAGTGTGCCCGGGGAGCTGTTTTTT. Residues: CASSLDSVPGELFF. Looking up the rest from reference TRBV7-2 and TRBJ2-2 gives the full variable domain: GAGVSQSPSNKVTEKGKDVELRCDPISGHTALYWYRQSLGQGLEFLIYFQGNSAPDKSGLPSDRFSAERTGGSVSTLTIQRTQQEDSAVYLCASSLDSVPGELFFGEGSRLTVL.

The CDR3 reads CASSLDSHYGYTF. CDR3 coding DNA: TGTGCCAGCAGCTTAGACAGTCACTATGGCTACACCTTC. This sequence joins TRBV7-3 and TRBJ1-2; the D gene is possibly TRBD1 (5 bases). The CDR3 is made up of 13 amino acids. The germline V gene encodes CDR1 SGHTA and CDR2 FQGTGA. Trimming took 2 bases from V and 3 from J, leaving 7 bases between them.

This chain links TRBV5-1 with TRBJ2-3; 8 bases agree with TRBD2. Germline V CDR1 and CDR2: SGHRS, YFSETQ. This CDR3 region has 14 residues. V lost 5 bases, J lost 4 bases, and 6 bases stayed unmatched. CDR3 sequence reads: CASSPGRAADTQYF. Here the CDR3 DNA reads TGCGCCAGCAGTCCCGGGAGGGCCGCAGATACGCAGTATTTT.

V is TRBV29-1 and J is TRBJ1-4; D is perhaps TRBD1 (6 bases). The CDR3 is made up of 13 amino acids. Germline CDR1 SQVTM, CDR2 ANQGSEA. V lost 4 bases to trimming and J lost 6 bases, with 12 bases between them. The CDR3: CSVGRGPDEKLFF. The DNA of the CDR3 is TGCAGCGTTGGCAGGGGCCCAGATGAAAAACTGTTTTTT.

The CDR3 DNA is TGTGCCAGCAGTTTAGGGACAGAAACCTACGAGCAGTACTTC. Protein product: CASSLGTETYEQYF. This chain uses TRBV27 with TRBJ2-7; 7 nucleotides align to TRBD1. This CDR3 is built from 14 residues. The V and J ends lost 2 bases and 2 bases, in that order; junction bases with no gene match: 3. CDR1 and CDR2 from the germline V gene are MNHEY and SMNVEV (reference sequence).

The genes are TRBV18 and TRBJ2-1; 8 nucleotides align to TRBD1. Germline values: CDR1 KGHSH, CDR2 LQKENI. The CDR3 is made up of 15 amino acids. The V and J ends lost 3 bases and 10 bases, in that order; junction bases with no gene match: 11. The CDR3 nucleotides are TGTGCCAGCTCACCCGGGACAGGCCCATTGGGGGAGCAGTTCTTC. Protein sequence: CASSPGTGPLGEQFF.

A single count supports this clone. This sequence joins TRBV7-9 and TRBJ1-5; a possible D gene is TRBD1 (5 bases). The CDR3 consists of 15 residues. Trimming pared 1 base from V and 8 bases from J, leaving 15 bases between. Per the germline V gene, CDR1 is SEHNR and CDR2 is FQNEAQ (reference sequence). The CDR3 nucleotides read TGTGCCAGCAGCTTAGGGGGTGCGGGGCCCAAGCCCCAGCATTTT. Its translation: CASSLGGAGPKPQHF.

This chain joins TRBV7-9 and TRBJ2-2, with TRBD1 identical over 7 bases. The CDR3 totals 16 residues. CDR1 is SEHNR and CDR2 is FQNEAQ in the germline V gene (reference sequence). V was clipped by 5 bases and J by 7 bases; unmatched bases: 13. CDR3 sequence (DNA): TGTGCCAGCAGCATCACTCGACAGGGTGGAAGCGGGGAGCTGTTTTTT. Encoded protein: CASSITRQGGSGELFF.

The CDR3 region has the DNA TGTGCCTGGAGTAGTTATTACCGGGACAGGGGATGGGACGAGCAGTACTTC. Residues: CAWSSYYRDRGWDEQYF. This sequence joins TRBV30 and TRBJ2-7; 10 positions match TRBD1. The CDR3 loop spans 17 amino acids. Looked up from germline, CDR1 is GTSNPN and CDR2 is SVGIG (reference sequence). The junction had 15 bases not matched to a gene; V was cut back by 2 bases and J by 5 bases.

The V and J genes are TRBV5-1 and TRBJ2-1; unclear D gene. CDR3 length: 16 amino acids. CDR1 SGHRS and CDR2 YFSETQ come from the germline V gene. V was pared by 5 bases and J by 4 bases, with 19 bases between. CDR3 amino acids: CASRSFPGLSYNEQFF. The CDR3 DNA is TGCGCCAGCAGAAGCTTTCCGGGCCTAAGTTACAATGAGCAGTTCTTC.

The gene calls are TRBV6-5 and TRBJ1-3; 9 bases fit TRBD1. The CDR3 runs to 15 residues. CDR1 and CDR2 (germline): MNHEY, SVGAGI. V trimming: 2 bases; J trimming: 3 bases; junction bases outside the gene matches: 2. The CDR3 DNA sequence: TGTGCCAGCAGTTACGGGACAGGGTTTGGAAACACCATATATTTT. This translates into CASSYGTGFGNTIYF.

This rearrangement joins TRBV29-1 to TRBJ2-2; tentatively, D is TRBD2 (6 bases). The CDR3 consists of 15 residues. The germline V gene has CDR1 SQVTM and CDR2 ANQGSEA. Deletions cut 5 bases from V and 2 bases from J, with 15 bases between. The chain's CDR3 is CSVQGKEGNTGELFF. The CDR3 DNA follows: TGCAGCGTTCAGGGAAAGGAGGGTAACACCGGGGAGCTGTTTTTT.